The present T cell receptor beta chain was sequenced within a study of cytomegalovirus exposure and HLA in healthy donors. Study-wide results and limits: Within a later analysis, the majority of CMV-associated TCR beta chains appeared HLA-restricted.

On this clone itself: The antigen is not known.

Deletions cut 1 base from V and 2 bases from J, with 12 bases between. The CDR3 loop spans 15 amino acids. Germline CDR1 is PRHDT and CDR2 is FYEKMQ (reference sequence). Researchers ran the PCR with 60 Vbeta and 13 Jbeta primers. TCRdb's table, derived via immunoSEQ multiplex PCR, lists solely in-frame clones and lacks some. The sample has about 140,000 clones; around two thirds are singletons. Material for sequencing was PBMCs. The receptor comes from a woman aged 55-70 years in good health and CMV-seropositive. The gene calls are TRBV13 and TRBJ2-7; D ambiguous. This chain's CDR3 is CASSLEPGSPYEQYF. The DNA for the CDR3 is TGTGCCAGCAGCTTAGAGCCAGGATCCCCCTACGAGCAGTACTTC.